Listed below are T cell receptor beta chains from one sample, sequenced in a study of radiotherapy plus CTLA-4 blockade in lung cancer. Assay used: immunoSEQ multiplex PCR; TCRdb lists only in-frame clones, some missing. The data contain around 95,000 clones, 80% to 90% of them singletons. The sample in question was peripheral blood, obtained from a patient treated with radiotherapy plus ipilimumab. These receptors were taken from a human donor with non-small cell lung cancer who had stable disease on radiotherapy plus ipilimumab. The CDR3 runs from the conserved cysteine through the conserved F or W. A D gene is named only where the DNA matches it firmly. Some rows have no size entry. The others give once, few or many, or a class for an expanded clone.

j_call,v_call,clone_size,d_call,cdr3_aa,cdr3_nt
TRBJ2-7,TRBV2,NA,TRBD2,CASSYTSGPSYEQYF,TGTGCCAGCAGTTATACTAGCGGGCCTTCCTACGAGCAGTACTTC
TRBJ2-7,TRBV11-2,NA,TRBD2,CASSPAGEGYEQYF,TGTGCCAGCAGCCCAGCGGGAGAGGGCTACGAGCAGTACTTC
TRBJ2-1,TRBV4-1,NA,NA,CASSQDVNEQFF,TGCGCCAGCAGCCAAGATGTGAATGAGCAGTTCTTC
TRBJ1-2,TRBV6-1,NA,NA,CAIGRDNGYTF,TGTGCCATCGGGCGGGACAACGGCTACACCTTC
TRBJ1-1,TRBV9,NA,TRBD1,CASSVVATGGTEAFF,TGTGCCAGCAGCGTAGTCGCGACAGGGGGCACTGAAGCTTTCTTT
TRBJ2-4,TRBV7-9,NA,NA,CASSLAWRGKNIQYF,TGTGCCAGCAGCTTAGCCTGGCGGGGCAAAAACATTCAGTACTTC
TRBJ2-1,TRBV28,NA,TRBD2,CASSTLPGTSGSTEQFF,TGTGCCAGCAGCACCCTCCCCGGGACTAGCGGGAGTACTGAGCAGTTCTTC
TRBJ1-2,TRBV6-5,NA,NA,CASRGQLNYGYTF,TGTGCCTCCCGGGGACAACTCAACTATGGCTACACCTTC
TRBJ2-7,TRBV11-2,NA,NA,CASSLQSHEQYF,TGTGCCAGCAGCTTGCAGTCCCACGAGCAGTACTTC
TRBJ2-5,TRBV18,NA,NA,CASSPYDQETQYF,TGTGCCAGCTCACCTTACGATCAAGAGACCCAGTACTTC
TRBJ1-2,TRBV27,NA,NA,CASSFRGPYGYTF,TGTGCCAGCAGTTTTCGGGGTCCCTATGGCTACACCTTC
TRBJ2-7,TRBV5-1,NA,TRBD1,CASSSGQGAGEQYF,TGCGCCAGCAGCTCCGGACAGGGGGCAGGAGAGCAGTACTTC
TRBJ2-7,TRBV5-4,few,NA,CASSFQTSSYEQYF,TGTGCCAGCAGCTTCCAGACAAGCTCCTACGAGCAGTACTTC
TRBJ2-7,TRBV7-6,NA,TRBD2,CASSLLSRASGYTEQYF,TGTGCCAGCAGCCTTCTTAGTAGGGCTAGCGGGTATACCGAGCAGTACTTC
TRBJ2-3,TRBV6-6,NA,TRBD2,CASSRLAGGTDTQYF,TGTGCCAGCAGTAGACTAGCGGGGGGCACAGATACGCAGTATTTT
TRBJ1-2,TRBV6-1,NA,TRBD1,CASRQTGLYGYTF,TGTGCCAGCAGGCAGACAGGGCTTTATGGCTACACCTTC
TRBJ2-5,TRBV12-5,NA,TRBD1,CASGPTGEETQYF,TGTGCTAGTGGTCCGACAGGGGAAGAGACCCAGTACTTC
TRBJ1-4,TRBV15,NA,NA,CATRDRNNEKLFF,TGTGCCACCAGGGACAGAAATAATGAAAAACTGTTTTTT
TRBJ1-2,TRBV7-6,NA,NA,CASSPQEGNYGYTF,TGTGCCAGCAGCCCGCAGGAGGGGAACTATGGCTACACCTTC
TRBJ2-2,TRBV19,NA,TRBD2,CASSLGTSGMNTGELFF,TGTGCCAGTAGTCTCGGGACTAGCGGAATGAACACCGGGGAGCTGTTTTTT
TRBJ1-1,TRBV28,NA,NA,CASSMRGFGNTEAFF,TGTGCCAGCAGTATGCGAGGGTTCGGGAACACTGAAGCTTTCTTT
TRBJ2-6,TRBV2,NA,NA,CASSVEGSGANVLTF,TGTGCCAGCAGTGTCGAGGGGTCAGGGGCCAACGTCCTGACTTTC
TRBJ2-1,TRBV29-1,NA,NA,CSVIYGSYNEQFF,TGCAGCGTTATTTATGGGTCCTACAATGAGCAGTTCTTC
TRBJ2-1,TRBV7-9,NA,TRBD1,CASSEGRDRVRNEQFF,TGTGCCAGCAGCGAGGGCCGGGACAGGGTTCGCAATGAGCAGTTCTTC
TRBJ2-3,TRBV7-3,NA,NA,CASSPRGSDTQYF,TGTGCCAGCAGCCCCCGGGGGTCAGATACGCAGTATTTT
TRBJ2-2,TRBV5-8,NA,TRBD2,CASSSTGLAGGPNTGELFF,TGTGCCAGCAGCTCCACGGGACTAGCGGGAGGCCCGAACACCGGGGAGCTGTTTTTT
TRBJ2-3,TRBV9,NA,NA,CASSETRSTDTQYF,TGTGCCAGCAGCGAAACGCGTAGCACAGATACGCAGTATTTT
TRBJ2-2,TRBV28,NA,NA,CASTNTMGEEGVTGELFF,TGTGCCAGCACTAATACGATGGGAGAGGAGGGGGTCACCGGGGAGCTGTTTTTT
TRBJ1-4,TRBV18,few,NA,CASSGGNLEKLFF,TGTGCCAGCTCCGGAGGGAACCTTGAAAAACTGTTTTTT
TRBJ2-3,TRBV29-1,NA,NA,CSARDSTDTQYF,TGCAGCGCCAGGGACAGCACAGATACGCAGTATTTT
TRBJ2-5,TRBV6-1,NA,NA,CASSELWDSTYQETQYF,TGTGCCAGCAGTGAATTATGGGACTCCACGTACCAAGAGACCCAGTACTTC
TRBJ1-1,TRBV27,NA,NA,CASSLSAGTEAFF,TGTGCCAGCAGTTTGTCGGCAGGGACTGAAGCTTTCTTT
TRBJ1-1,TRBV4-1,NA,NA,CASSQVRGKLEAFF,TGCGCCAGCAGCCAAGTAAGAGGGAAACTTGAAGCTTTCTTT
TRBJ1-1,TRBV5-8,once,NA,CASSADRSEAFF,TGTGCCAGCAGCGCCGACAGGTCTGAAGCTTTCTTT
TRBJ2-5,TRBV4-2,NA,NA,CASSQDQGGPKETQYF,TGTGCCAGCAGCCAAGATCAGGGGGGGCCCAAAGAGACCCAGTACTTC
TRBJ2-5,TRBV19,NA,TRBD1,CASSIGQGEETQYF,TGTGCCAGTAGTATAGGACAGGGAGAGGAGACCCAGTACTTC
TRBJ2-7,TRBV21-1,NA,NA,CASKRTSPFTYEQYF,TGTGCCAGCAAGCGAACTAGCCCTTTCACCTACGAGCAGTACTTC
TRBJ2-7,TRBV5-4,NA,NA,CASSAGTVAYEQYF,TGTGCCAGCAGCGCCGGGACGGTAGCCTACGAGCAGTACTTC
TRBJ2-2,TRBV7-3,NA,TRBD1,CASSLRQGAGTGELFF,TGTGCCAGCAGCTTAAGGCAGGGGGCTGGCACCGGGGAGCTGTTTTTT
TRBJ2-7,TRBV11-3,NA,TRBD2,CASSPAGVGGEQYF,TGTGCCAGCAGCCCGGCGGGGGTCGGGGGCGAGCAGTACTTC
TRBJ1-2,TRBV2,NA,NA,CASSGPDGYTF,TGTGCCAGCTCCGGACCGGATGGCTACACCTTC
TRBJ2-7,TRBV7-3,NA,TRBD2,CASSSQGTSGYYEQYF,TGTGCCAGCAGCTCCCAAGGGACTAGCGGATACTACGAGCAGTACTTC
TRBJ1-6,TRBV28,NA,NA,CASSPDRINSPLHF,TGTGCCAGCAGCCCCGACAGGATCAATTCACCCCTCCACTTT
TRBJ2-3,TRBV11-2,NA,NA,CASSSSRSSTDTQYF,TGTGCCAGCAGCTCCTCCCGGAGTAGCACAGATACGCAGTATTTT
TRBJ1-5,TRBV2,NA,NA,CASREGGRRSNQPQHF,TGTGCCAGCAGAGAGGGGGGACGCAGGAGCAATCAGCCCCAGCATTTT
TRBJ2-7,TRBV16,NA,TRBD2,CASSPGPRGGYEQYF,TGTGCCAGCAGCCCCGGCCCACGGGGGGGCTACGAGCAGTACTTC
TRBJ2-1,TRBV5-1,few,NA,CASSFLGDEQFF,TGCGCCAGCAGCTTCCTGGGGGATGAGCAGTTCTTC
TRBJ2-5,TRBV9,NA,NA,CASSRGGTYQETQYF,TGTGCCAGCAGTCGGGGTGGAACGTACCAAGAGACCCAGTACTTC
TRBJ1-5,TRBV7-3,once,NA,CASRDGDSNQPQHF,TGTGCCAGCAGGGATGGAGATAGCAATCAGCCCCAGCATTTT
TRBJ2-1,TRBV13,NA,NA,CASSLGGAGNEQFF,TGTGCCAGCAGCTTAGGGGGGGCCGGAAATGAGCAGTTCTTC
TRBJ2-5,TRBV7-8,few,TRBD1,CASSLETGGRETQYF,TGTGCCAGCAGCTTAGAGACAGGGGGACGGGAGACCCAGTACTTC
TRBJ2-1,TRBV28,NA,NA,CASSLSVVENEQFF,TGTGCCAGCAGTTTATCGGTCGTGGAGAATGAGCAGTTCTTC
TRBJ2-2,TRBV6-4,NA,TRBD2,CASSDGRETGELFF,TGTGCCAGCAGTGACGGGCGGGAGACCGGGGAGCTGTTTTTT
TRBJ2-2,TRBV18,NA,TRBD1,CASSPRTGQGTGELFF,TGTGCCAGCTCACCACGGACAGGGCAGGGCACCGGGGAGCTGTTTTTT